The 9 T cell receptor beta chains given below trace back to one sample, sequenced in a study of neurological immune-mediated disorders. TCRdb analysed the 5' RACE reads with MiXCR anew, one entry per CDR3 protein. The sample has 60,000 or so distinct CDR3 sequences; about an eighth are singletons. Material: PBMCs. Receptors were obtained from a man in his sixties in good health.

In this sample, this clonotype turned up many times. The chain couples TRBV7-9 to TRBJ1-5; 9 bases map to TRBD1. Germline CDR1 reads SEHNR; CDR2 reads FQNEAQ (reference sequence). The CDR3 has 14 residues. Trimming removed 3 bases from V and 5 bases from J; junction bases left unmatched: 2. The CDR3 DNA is TGTGCCAGCAGCTTGACAGGGGGGTATCAGCCCCAGCATTTT. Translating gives CASSLTGGYQPQHF.

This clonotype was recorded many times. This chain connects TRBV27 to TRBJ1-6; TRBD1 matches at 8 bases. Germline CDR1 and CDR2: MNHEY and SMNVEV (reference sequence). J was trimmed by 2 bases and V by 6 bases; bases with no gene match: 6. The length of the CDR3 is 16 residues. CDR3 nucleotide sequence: TGTGCCAGCAGACGAGGACAGGGCACCTATAATTCACCCCTCCACTTT. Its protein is CASRRGQGTYNSPLHF.

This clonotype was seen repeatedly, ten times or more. The CDR3 DNA sequence: TGTGCCAGCAGCTTAGGAATTACCTACGAGCAGTACTTC. This sequence encodes CASSLGITYEQYF. This sequence joins TRBV7-9 and TRBJ2-7, with no clear D. This CDR3 has 13 amino acids. The V and J ends lost 1 base and 2 bases respectively, with 6 bases between them. Germline V gene sequence: CDR1 SEHNR, CDR2 FQNEAQ (reference sequence).

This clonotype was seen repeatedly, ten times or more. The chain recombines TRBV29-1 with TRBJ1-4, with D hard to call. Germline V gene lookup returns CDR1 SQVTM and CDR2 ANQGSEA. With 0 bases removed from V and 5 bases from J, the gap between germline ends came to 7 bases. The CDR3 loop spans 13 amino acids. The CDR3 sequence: CSVEDGANEKLFF. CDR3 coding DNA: TGCAGCGTTGAAGACGGAGCAAATGAAAAACTGTTTTTT.

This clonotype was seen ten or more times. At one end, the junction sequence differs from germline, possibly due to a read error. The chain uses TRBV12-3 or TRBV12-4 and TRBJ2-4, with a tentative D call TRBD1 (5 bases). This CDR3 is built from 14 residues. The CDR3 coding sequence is TGTGCCAGCAGGTTAGGGGTGGCCAAAAACATTCAGTACTTC. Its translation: CASRLGVAKNIQYF.

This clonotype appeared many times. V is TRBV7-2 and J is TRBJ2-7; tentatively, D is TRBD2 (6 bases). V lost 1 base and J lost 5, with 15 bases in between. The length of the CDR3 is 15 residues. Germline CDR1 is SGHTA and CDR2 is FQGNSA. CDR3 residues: CASSLDSSSANEQYF. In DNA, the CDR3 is TGTGCCAGCAGCTTAGATTCGTCTAGCGCGAACGAGCAGTACTTC.

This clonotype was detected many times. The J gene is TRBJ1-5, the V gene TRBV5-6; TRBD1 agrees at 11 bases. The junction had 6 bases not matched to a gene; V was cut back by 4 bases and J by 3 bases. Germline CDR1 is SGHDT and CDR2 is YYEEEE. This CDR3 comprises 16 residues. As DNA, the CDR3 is TGTGCCAGCAGCCCTTGGACAGGGGGCGACAATCAGCCCCAGCATTTT. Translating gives CASSPWTGGDNQPQHF.

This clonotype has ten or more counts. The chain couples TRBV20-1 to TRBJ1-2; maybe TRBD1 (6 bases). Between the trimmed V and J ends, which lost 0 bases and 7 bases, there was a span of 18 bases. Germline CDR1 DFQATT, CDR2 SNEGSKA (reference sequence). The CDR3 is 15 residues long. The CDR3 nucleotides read TGCAGTGCTAGAGATACCCAGCGGGGGGCCGGTGGCTACACCTTC. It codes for CSARDTQRGAGGYTF.

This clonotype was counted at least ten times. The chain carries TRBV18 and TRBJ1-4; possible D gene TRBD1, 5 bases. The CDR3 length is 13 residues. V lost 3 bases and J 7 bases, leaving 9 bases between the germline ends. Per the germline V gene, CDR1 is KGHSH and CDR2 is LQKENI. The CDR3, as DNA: TGTGCCAGCTCACCGGGACTATCTGAAAAACTGTTTTTT. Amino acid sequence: CASSPGLSEKLFF.